These 20 T cell receptor beta chains were all obtained from the same sample, sequenced in a study of shared clonotypes between healthy human individuals (dated by TCRdb to the early 2020s). CD8 naive samples were CD45RO-negative cells positively selected for CCR7, giving a CD45RA+CCR7+ population that excluded TemRA cells. Libraries were constructed by the immunoSEQ multiplex PCR assay. Imported from immuneACCESS, the table was reduced by TCRdb to in-frame sequences with V and J called. These copies leave out some clones; in studies compared against another copy, an unresolved V gene accounts for under half, and the cause of the remainder is not known. Here the sample has approximately 650,000 clones; around 95% occur a single time. The top ten constitute 0.09% to 0.13% of the sample. Specimen: naive CD8+ T cells sorted from blood. The sample's cell subset or site label, in plain terms: CD45RA+CCR7+. These receptors all stem from a woman aged 30 to 39 in good health.

The chain links TRBV12-5 to TRBJ2-1; D is undetermined. V was clipped by 6 bases and J by 2 bases, with 5 bases between them. Germline CDR1 is LGHNT and CDR2 is FRNRAP. The CDR3 consists of 12 residues. CDR3 in DNA: TGTGCTAGTGGCCGCACCTACAATGAGCAGTTCTTC. As protein: CASGRTYNEQFF.

The gene calls are TRBV28 and TRBJ1-5; D gene unclear. CDR1 MDHEN and CDR2 SYDVKM come from the germline V gene. V lost 5 bases and J lost 7, with 6 bases in between. The CDR3 is 11 amino acids. The chain's CDR3 is CASSDEQPQHF. In DNA, the CDR3 is TGTGCCAGCAGTGACGAGCAGCCCCAGCATTTT.

The CDR3 DNA sequence: TGTGCCAGCAGCCGGACAGGGGGTATGTTATACGAGCAGTACTTC. Translation gives CASSRTGGMLYEQYF. The V call is TRBV27, the J call TRBJ2-7; TRBD1 matches at 10 bases. This CDR3 spans 15 amino acids. V was pared by 6 bases and J by 4 bases, with 9 bases of the junction left unmatched. Germline V gives CDR1 MNHEY, CDR2 SMNVEV (reference sequence).

V usage is TRBV13 and J usage is TRBJ2-3; D is perhaps TRBD2 (5 bases). CDR3 length equals 13 residues. In germline, CDR1 is PRHDT, CDR2 FYEKMQ (reference sequence). V was pared by 4 bases and J by 6 bases, with 11 bases between. In nucleotides, the CDR3 is TGTGCCAGCAGCTCAGGAGGTAGGGATACGCAGTATTTT. It translates to CASSSGGRDTQYF.

Concerning this clone itself: Other DNA sequences in this sample translate to the same CDR3. The chain has TRBV29-1 and TRBJ2-1; D might be TRBD2 (6 bases). V was cut by 3 bases and J by 3 bases, with 9 bases left in between. Germline CDR1 SQVTM, CDR2 ANQGSEA. The CDR3 totals 13 residues. Here the CDR3 DNA reads TGCAGCGTTGAGGTAGCGGACTACAATGAGCAGTTCTTC. This encodes CSVEVADYNEQFF.

This clone is a singleton in its sample. This chain uses TRBV28 with TRBJ2-6, with D hard to call. Germline assignment: CDR1 MDHEN and CDR2 SYDVKM. This CDR3 is built from 16 residues. Trimming stripped 4 bases from V and 0 bases from J, with 10 bases between. CDR3 sequence reads: CASSSPTISGANVLTF. CDR3 sequence (DNA): TGTGCCAGCAGTTCCCCCACGATCTCTGGGGCCAACGTCCTGACTTTC. Based on the CDR3 plus reference TRBV28 and TRBJ2-6, the full variable domain is DVKVTQSSRYLVKRTGEKVFLECVQDMDHENMFWYRQDPGLGLRLIYFSYDVKMKEKGDIPEGYSVSREKKERFSLILESASTNQTSMYLCASSSPTISGANVLTFGAGSRLTVL.

The chain carries TRBV30 and TRBJ2-1; TRBD2 might be the D (6 bases). The CDR3 length is 13 residues. With 0 bases removed from V and 7 bases from J, the gap between germline ends came to 10 bases. Germline V gene data show CDR1 as GTSNPN and CDR2 as SVGIG (reference sequence). The DNA for the CDR3 is TGTGCCTGGAGTGTAGGAGGGAAAAATGAGCAGTTCTTC. Protein: CAWSVGGKNEQFF.

J is TRBJ2-5 and V is TRBV5-1, with 11 bases matching TRBD2. The CDR3 consists of 15 residues. After removal of 4 bases from V and 5 bases from J, the junction contained 7 bases not matched to a gene. Germline CDR1 reads SGHRS; CDR2 reads YFSETQ. The CDR3 DNA sequence: TGCGCCAGCAGCGATAGCGGGAGGGCCGGGGAGACCCAGTACTTC. This codes for CASSDSGRAGETQYF.

This chain joins TRBV5-1 and TRBJ1-1; weak D call: TRBD1 (5 bases). The CDR3 is 14 amino acids. Germline loops: CDR1 SGHRS, CDR2 YFSETQ. Trimming took off 0 bases at V and 6 bases at J, with 12 bases between the two ends. Here the CDR3 reads CASSLASGQAEAFF. The CDR3 nucleotides are TGCGCCAGCAGCTTGGCCTCGGGGCAGGCTGAAGCTTTCTTT.

The chain links TRBV7-8 to TRBJ2-7; D is undetermined. V was clipped by 1 base and J by 3 bases, with 10 bases between them. CDR1 and CDR2 (germline): SGHVS, FQNEAQ. The CDR3 consists of 14 residues. DNA of the CDR3: TGTGCCAGCAGCTTAGATGTATTAATCTACGAGCAGTACTTC. This sequence encodes CASSLDVLIYEQYF.

This rearrangement joins TRBV7-6 to TRBJ1-2; tentatively, D is TRBD1 (5 bases). The germline V and J ends were trimmed by 5 bases and 5 bases, with 12 bases remaining between them. Germline CDR1 is SGHVS and CDR2 is FNYEAQ. The CDR3 is 13 residues long. CDR3 coding DNA: TGTGCCAGCAGCGCGACAGAACTGTATGGCTACACCTTC. It yields the protein CASSATELYGYTF.

The J gene is TRBJ1-1, the V gene TRBV5-1; tentative D call: TRBD1 (5 bases). The germline V gene encodes CDR1 SGHRS and CDR2 YFSETQ. The CDR3 is 17 amino acids. V was shortened by 0 bases and J by 1 base, with 16 bases between the two germline ends. In nucleotides, the CDR3 is TGCGCCAGCAGCTTGGGACAGACGATACTACCGAACACTGAAGCTTTCTTT. Residues: CASSLGQTILPNTEAFF.

The chain links TRBV2 to TRBJ1-1; D is undetermined. V was pared by 8 bases and J by 4 bases, with 14 bases between. The V gene's germline CDR1 is SNHLY and CDR2 FYNNEI. This CDR3 spans 13 amino acids. CDR3 in amino acids: CASPHGMSTEAFF. CDR3 nucleotides: TGTGCCAGCCCCCACGGGATGTCCACTGAAGCTTTCTTT.

J is TRBJ2-6 and V is TRBV7-9; weak D call: TRBD1 (6 bases). The CDR3 is made up of 19 amino acids. Germline values: CDR1 SEHNR, CDR2 FQNEAQ (reference sequence). With 4 bases removed from V and 1 base from J, the gap between germline ends came to 20 bases. The CDR3 here is CASSSQPPTGWSGANVLTF. CDR3 sequence (DNA): TGTGCCAGCAGCTCACAACCTCCTACAGGGTGGTCTGGGGCCAACGTCCTGACTTTC.

A single count supports this clone. The V and J genes are TRBV30 and TRBJ2-1, with 13 bases that match TRBD2. Germline CDR1 GTSNPN, CDR2 SVGIG (reference sequence). Trimming cost V 5 bases and J 10 bases; bases outside gene matches: 8. This CDR3 contains 14 residues. CDR3 sequence: CAWALGLAGVEQFF. The CDR3 coding sequence is TGTGCCTGGGCCCTCGGACTAGCGGGAGTGGAGCAGTTCTTC.

The chain has TRBV4-1 and TRBJ2-7, with 10 bases lining up with TRBD2. Unmatched junction bases numbered 9, after V lost 1 base and J lost 6 bases. The CDR3 has 16 amino acids. The V gene's germline CDR1 is MGHRA and CDR2 YSYEKL. CDR3 in DNA: TGCGCCAGCAGCCAAGGGGCCCCCCTAGCGGGAGTCGAGCAGTACTTC. The encoded protein is CASSQGAPLAGVEQYF.

This sequence joins TRBV28 and TRBJ2-6; 9 bases line up with TRBD1. With V trimmed by 3 bases and J by 2 bases, 5 bases remained unmatched. This CDR3 spans 17 amino acids. CDR1 is MDHEN, CDR2 SYDVKM, per germline. In nucleotides, the CDR3 is TGTGCCAGCAGTTTGTGGGACAGGGAGGCTGGGGCCAACGTCCTGACTTTC. This encodes CASSLWDREAGANVLTF. The whole variable domain, remainder taken from reference TRBV28 and TRBJ2-6, is DVKVTQSSRYLVKRTGEKVFLECVQDMDHENMFWYRQDPGLGLRLIYFSYDVKMKEKGDIPEGYSVSREKKERFSLILESASTNQTSMYLCASSLWDREAGANVLTFGAGSRLTVL.

The chain links TRBV5-4 to TRBJ2-3; 13 bases are a match to TRBD2. The junction had 13 bases not matched to a gene; V was cut back by 4 bases and J by 14 bases. This CDR3 region has 15 residues. The germline V gene encodes CDR1 SGHNT and CDR2 YYREEE (reference sequence). CDR3 nucleotide sequence: TGTGCCAGCAGCCCCACCGGACTAGCGGGAGCCCCGGGGTATTTT. Protein sequence: CASSPTGLAGAPGYF.

The rearrangement links TRBV28 to TRBJ2-5, with 13 bases matching TRBD2. The CDR3 runs 15 residues. Per the germline V gene, CDR1 is MDHEN and CDR2 is SYDVKM. J lost 5 bases, V lost 6 bases, and 6 bases had no gene match. The DNA of the CDR3 is TGTGCCAGCAGAGGGACTAGCGGGACTCTGGAGACCCAGTACTTC. It yields the protein CASRGTSGTLETQYF.

The chain recombines TRBV14 with TRBJ2-7; no clear D gene. This CDR3 is built from 14 residues. Looked up from germline, CDR1 is SGHDN and CDR2 is FVKESK. Trimming took 3 bases from V and 0 from J, leaving 9 bases between them. CDR3 nucleotide sequence: TGTGCCAGCAGCCACGTTGGGTTCTCCTACGAGCAGTACTTC. It encodes CASSHVGFSYEQYF.